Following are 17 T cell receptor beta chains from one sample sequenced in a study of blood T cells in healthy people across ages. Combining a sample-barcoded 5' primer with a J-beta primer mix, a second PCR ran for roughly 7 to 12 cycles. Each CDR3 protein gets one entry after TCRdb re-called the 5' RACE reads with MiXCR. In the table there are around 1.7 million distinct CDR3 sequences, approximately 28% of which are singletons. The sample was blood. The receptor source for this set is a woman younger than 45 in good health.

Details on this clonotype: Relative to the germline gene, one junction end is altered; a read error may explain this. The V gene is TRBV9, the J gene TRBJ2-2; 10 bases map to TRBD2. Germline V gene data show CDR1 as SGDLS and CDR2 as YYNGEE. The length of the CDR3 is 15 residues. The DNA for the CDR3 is TGTGCCAGCAGCGTAGCTAGCGGGGGCACCCGGGAGCTGTTTTTT. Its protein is CASSVASGGTRELFF.

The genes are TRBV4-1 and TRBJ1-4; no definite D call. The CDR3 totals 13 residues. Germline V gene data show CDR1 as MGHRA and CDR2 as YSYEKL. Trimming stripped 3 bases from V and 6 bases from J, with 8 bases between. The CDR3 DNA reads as TGCGCCAGCAGCCAGTCACTAGATGAAAAACTGTTTTTT. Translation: CASSQSLDEKLFF.

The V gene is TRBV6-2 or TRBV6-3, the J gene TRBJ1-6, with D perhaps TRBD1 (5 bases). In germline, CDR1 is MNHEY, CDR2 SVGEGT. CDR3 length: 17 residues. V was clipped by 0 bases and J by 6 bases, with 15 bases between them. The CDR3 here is CASSYSLKRGSNSPLHF. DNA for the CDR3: TGTGCCAGCAGTTACTCGTTGAAGCGGGGGTCTAATTCACCCCTCCACTTT.

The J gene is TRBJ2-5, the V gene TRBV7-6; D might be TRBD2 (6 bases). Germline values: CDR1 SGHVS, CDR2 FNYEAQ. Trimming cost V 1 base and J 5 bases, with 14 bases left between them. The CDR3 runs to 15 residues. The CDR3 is CASSLEEGRTETQYF. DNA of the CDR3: TGTGCCAGCAGCTTAGAGGAGGGTAGGACGGAGACCCAGTACTTC.

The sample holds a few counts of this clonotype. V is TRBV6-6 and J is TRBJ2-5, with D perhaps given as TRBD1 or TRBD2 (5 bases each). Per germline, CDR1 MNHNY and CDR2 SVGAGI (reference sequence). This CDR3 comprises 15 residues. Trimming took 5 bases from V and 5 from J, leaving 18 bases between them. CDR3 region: CASSVSGNRRETQYF. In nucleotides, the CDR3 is TGTGCCAGCAGTGTATCAGGGAACCGGAGGGAGACCCAGTACTTC.

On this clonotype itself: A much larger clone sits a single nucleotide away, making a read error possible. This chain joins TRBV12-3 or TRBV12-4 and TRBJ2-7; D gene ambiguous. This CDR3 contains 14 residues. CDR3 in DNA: TGTGTCAGCAGTGCTACACCGAGCTCCTACGAGCAGTACTTC. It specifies CVSSATPSSYEQYF.

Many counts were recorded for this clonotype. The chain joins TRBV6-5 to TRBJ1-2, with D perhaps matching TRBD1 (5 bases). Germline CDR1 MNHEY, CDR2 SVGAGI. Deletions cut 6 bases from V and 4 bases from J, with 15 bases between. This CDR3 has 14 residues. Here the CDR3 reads CASRGRGVAYGYTF. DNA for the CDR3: TGTGCCAGCAGAGGGAGAGGGGTGGCCTATGGCTACACCTTC.

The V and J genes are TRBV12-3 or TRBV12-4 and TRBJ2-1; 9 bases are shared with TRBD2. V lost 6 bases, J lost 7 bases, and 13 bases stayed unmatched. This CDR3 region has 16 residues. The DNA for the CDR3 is TGTGCCAGCAGCTCCCTTCGCGGGAGGGCCAGAAATGAGCAGTTCTTC. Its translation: CASSSLRGRARNEQFF.

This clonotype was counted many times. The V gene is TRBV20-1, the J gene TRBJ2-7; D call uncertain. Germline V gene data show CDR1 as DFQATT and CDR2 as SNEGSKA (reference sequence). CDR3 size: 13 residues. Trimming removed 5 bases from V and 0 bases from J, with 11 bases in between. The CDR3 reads CSAAGPLSYEQYF. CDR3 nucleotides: TGCAGTGCTGCCGGACCCCTCTCCTACGAGCAGTACTTC.

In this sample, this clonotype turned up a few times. The DNA of the CDR3 is TGTGCCAGCAGTTTAAATCGTAGTGGTGATCTAGCCAAAAACATTCAGTACTTC. Translated: CASSLNRSGDLAKNIQYF. This chain connects TRBV28 to TRBJ2-4; no clear D gene. The germline V gene has CDR1 MDHEN and CDR2 SYDVKM. Trimming removed 2 bases from V and 0 bases from J, with 17 bases in between. The CDR3 is made up of 18 amino acids.

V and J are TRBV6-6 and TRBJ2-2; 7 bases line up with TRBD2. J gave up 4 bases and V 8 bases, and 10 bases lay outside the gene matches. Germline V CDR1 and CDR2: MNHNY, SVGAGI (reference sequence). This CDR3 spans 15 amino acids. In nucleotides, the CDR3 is TGTGCCAGCCGCCCGGGGGGTAGGTCCACCGGGGAGCTGTTTTTT. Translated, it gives CASRPGGRSTGELFF.

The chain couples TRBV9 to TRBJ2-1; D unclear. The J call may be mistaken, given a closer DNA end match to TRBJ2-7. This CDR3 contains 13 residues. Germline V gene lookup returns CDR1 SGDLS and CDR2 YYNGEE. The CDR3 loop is CASLDGVTHEQYF. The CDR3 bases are TGTGCCAGCTTAGACGGTGTCACCCACGAGCAGTACTTC.

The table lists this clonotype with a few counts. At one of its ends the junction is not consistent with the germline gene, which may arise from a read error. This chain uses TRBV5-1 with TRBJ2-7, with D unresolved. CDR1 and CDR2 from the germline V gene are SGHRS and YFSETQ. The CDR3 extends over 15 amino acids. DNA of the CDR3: TGCGCCAACAGCTTGGATCTGGGCGGAACCTACGAGCAGTACTTC. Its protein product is CANSLDLGGTYEQYF.

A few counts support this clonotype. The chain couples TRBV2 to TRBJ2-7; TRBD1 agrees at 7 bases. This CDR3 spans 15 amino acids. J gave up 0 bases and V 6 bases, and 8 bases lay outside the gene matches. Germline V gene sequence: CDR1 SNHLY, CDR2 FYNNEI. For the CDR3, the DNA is TGTGCCAGCAGGGGACAGAGGTCTCCCTCCTACGAGCAGTACTTC. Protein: CASRGQRSPSYEQYF. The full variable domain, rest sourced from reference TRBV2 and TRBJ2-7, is EPEVTQTPSHQVTQMGQEVILRCVPISNHLYFYWYRQILGQKVEFLVSFYNNEISEKSEIFDDQFSVERPDGSNFTLKIRSTKLEDSAMYFCASRGQRSPSYEQYFGPGTRLTVT.

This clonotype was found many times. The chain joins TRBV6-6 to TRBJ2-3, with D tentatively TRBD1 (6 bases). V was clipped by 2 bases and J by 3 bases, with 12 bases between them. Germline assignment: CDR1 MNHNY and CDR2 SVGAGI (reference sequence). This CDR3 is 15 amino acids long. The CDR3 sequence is CASSYRGYGTDTQYF. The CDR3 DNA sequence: TGTGCCAGCAGTTACAGGGGGTACGGTACAGATACGCAGTATTTT.

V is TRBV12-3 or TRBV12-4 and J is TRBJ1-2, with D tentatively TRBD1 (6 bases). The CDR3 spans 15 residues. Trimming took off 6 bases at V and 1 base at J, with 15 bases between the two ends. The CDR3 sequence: CASSLGQRLNYGYTF. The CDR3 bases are TGTGCCAGCAGCCTAGGACAGAGACTTAACTATGGCTACACCTTC.

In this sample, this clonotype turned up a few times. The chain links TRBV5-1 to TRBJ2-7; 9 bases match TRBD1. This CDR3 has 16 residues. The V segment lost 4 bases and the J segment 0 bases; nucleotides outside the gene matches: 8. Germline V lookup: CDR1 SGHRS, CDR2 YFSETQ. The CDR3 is CASSRGDRVFSYEQYF. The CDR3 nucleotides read TGCGCCAGCAGCAGGGGGGACAGGGTGTTCTCCTACGAGCAGTACTTC.